This T cell receptor beta chain appears in the sequencing data of a study of breast tumors, draining lymph nodes, adjacent tissues. Whole-study results and caveats: Tumor TCR diversity was below lymph nodes but above nontumor tissue. Data fit most tumor T cells coming from lymph node, expanding in tumor.

CDR3 size: 14 residues. The germline CDR1 and CDR2 sequences are MNHEY and SMNVEV (reference sequence). V dropped 7 bases and J dropped 1; count of bases not matched to a gene: 6. MiXCR, run by TCRdb on the multiplex PCR reads, gives a single entry per CDR3 protein. The sample comprises about 130,000 distinct CDR3 sequences, 21% of which are singletons, and around 2.2% rests with the top ten. The lymph nodes were axillary draining lymph nodes from breast cancer patients. This clonotype has a count of ten or more. Its antigen remains unidentified. This rearrangement joins TRBV27 to TRBJ2-7, with TRBD1 identical over 8 bases. The clonotype comes from a female donor with breast cancer. Some clones in this sample may be carry-over from other donors' samples. The sample taken for sequencing was axillary lymph node tissue. CDR3 sequence: CASTTGTGSYEQYF. The CDR3 region has the DNA TGTGCCAGCACAACCGGGACAGGATCCTACGAGCAGTACTTC.